This TCR beta chain is drawn from a study of patients and donors after allogeneic stem cell transplantation. This clonotype was seen only a few times. CDR3 length: 12 residues. CDR1 is SQVTM and CDR2 is ANQGSEA in the germline V gene. V dropped 7 bases and J dropped 2 bases, with 11 bases sitting between them. TCRdb re-derived calls from the RT-PCR reads in MiXCR, one entry per CDR3 protein. The table includes 400,000 to 500,000 distinct CDR3 sequences, 16% detected once. The sequence derives from a human donor who was either an allogeneic HSCT recipient or a stem cell or donor lymphocyte infusion donor (not recorded which). It is not recorded whose cells these are; they may come from a transplant donor. The chain couples TRBV29-1 to TRBJ1-1, with a tentative D call TRBD1 (5 bases). Sample: blood, either unsorted or a sorted T cell fraction (not recorded which). Here the CDR3 reads CSAERDNTEAFF. The CDR3 bases are TGCAGCGCGGAGAGGGACAACACTGAAGCTTTCTTT.